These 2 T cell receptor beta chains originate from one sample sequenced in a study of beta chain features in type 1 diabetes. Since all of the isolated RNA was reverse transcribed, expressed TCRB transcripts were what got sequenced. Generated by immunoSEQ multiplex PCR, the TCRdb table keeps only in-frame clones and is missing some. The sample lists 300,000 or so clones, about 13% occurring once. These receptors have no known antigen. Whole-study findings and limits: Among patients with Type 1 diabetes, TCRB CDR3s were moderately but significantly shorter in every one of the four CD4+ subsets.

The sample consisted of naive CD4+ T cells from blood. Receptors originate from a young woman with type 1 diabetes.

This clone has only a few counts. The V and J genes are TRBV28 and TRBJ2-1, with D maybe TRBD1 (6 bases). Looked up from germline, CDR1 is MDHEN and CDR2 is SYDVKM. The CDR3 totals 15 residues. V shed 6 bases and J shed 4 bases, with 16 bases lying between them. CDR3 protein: CASSSTGTPYNEQFF. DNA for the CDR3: TGTGCCAGCAGCAGCACCGGGACACCTTACAATGAGCAGTTCTTC.

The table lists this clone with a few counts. As DNA, the CDR3 is TGTGCCAGCCAACGGGACAGGATCTATGGCTACACCTTC. Its protein is CASQRDRIYGYTF. This chain uses TRBV2 with TRBJ1-2; 8 bases are shared with TRBD1. The CDR3 spans 13 residues. The ends lost 8 bases at V and 4 bases at J; junction bases unmatched: 6. Germline CDR1 is SNHLY and CDR2 is FYNNEI. The variable domain in full, with the rest retrieved from reference TRBV2 and TRBJ1-2, is EPEVTQTPSHQVTQMGQEVILRCVPISNHLYFYWYRQILGQKVEFLVSFYNNEISEKSEIFDDQFSVERPDGSNFTLKIRSTKLEDSAMYFCASQRDRIYGYTFGSGTRLTVV.